The following is a T cell receptor (beta chain) sequence with its context. Its specific antigen is unknown. No base qualities exist here, and no much larger clone lies one base off it. The time point label on this specimen signifies: sample from a COVID-19-recovered individual after infection. The donors were patients who had gone through COVID-19 ranging from mild to severe and had recovered. Memory T cell samples that were not cultured went straight to sequencing right after ex vivo isolation. CD4+ total memory, central memory, effector memory and circulating T follicular helper cells were isolated from peripheral blood mononuclear cells. These data come from a study of CD4 T cell repertoires in COVID-19 (dated by TCRdb to the early 2020s). A note on the overall study: To analyze cross-reactivity, CFSE-low cells were expanded with IL-2 for less than 13 days and then labeled again and restimulated with spike proteins from other coronaviruses. In a few recovered individuals, the TCR Vbeta repertoire of SARS-CoV-2-reactive T cells was analyzed at the subset level. Naturally processed CD4+ T cell responses to SARS-CoV-2 spike and nucleoprotein were characterized in COVID-19-recovered individuals, and clonal composition was assessed by TCR Vbeta sequencing.

The CDR3 covers 19 residues, taking in both the cysteine and the phenylalanine. The DNA shown is the 57-base CDR3, in frame from base 1. The research as a whole found: Between roughly 7 and 25% of SARS-CoV-2 clonotypes were also detected in secondary cultures stimulated with SARS-CoV and/or HKU1 spike, a finding consistent with cross-reactivity. Several of the most expanded SARS-CoV-2-reactive clonotypes were present in two or all three memory subsets, which suggests intraclonal diversification.

Libraries were made using the immunoSEQ multiplex PCR assay. Concerning the study's data processing: The Chao-Jaccard similarity index and the number of shared clonotypes were used to measure repertoire overlap between subsets. Drawn from immuneACCESS, this table holds only the in-frame rearrangements with V and J called that TCRdb kept. Clones are partly lost; checked studies trace under half to an unresolved V gene and leave the rest unexplained. V and J calls and clone size come straight from that table; D and trimming were deduced from the DNA. This sample holds 60,000 to 90,000 clones; under 90% were observed only once. Jointly, the top ten make up around 0.58% of the sample.

The chain employs TRBV12-1 and TRBJ2-3; the listed D gene, TRBD2, was not tested against the DNA. TRBV12-1 corresponds to a pseudogene. Sample: CD4+ T cells from peripheral blood, taken after recovery from COVID-19. The TCR was taken from a human donor who had COVID-19. For the CDR3, the sequence is CASSLSASGGSPTGDTQYF. The nucleotide sequence is TGTGCCAGCAGCTTATCGGCTAGCGGGGGGTCCCCCACGGGAGATACGCAGTATTTT.